A selection of T cell receptor beta chains follows, all from one sample in a study of cytomegalovirus exposure and HLA in healthy donors. Generated by immunoSEQ multiplex PCR, the TCRdb table keeps only in-frame clones and is missing some. The sample data list under 130,000 clones. Input material: PBMCs. Source of these receptors: a man aged 35 to 55 in good health and CMV-seronegative. CDR3s include the opening cysteine and the closing phenylalanine or tryptophan. D genes are given only for firm matches.

D	V	J	DNA	CDR3
NA	TRBV7-2	TRBJ2-1	TGTGCCAGCGGTCGAGACAATGAGCAGTTCTTC	CASGRDNEQFF
TRBD1	TRBV5-1	TRBJ1-1	TGCGCCAGCAGCTTGGCCGGGACAGCAAGGACTGAAGCTTTCTTT	CASSLAGTARTEAFF
NA	TRBV6-1	TRBJ1-1	TGTGCCAGCAGTGAACATCGTAGGAGTTTGAACACTGAAGCTTTCTTT	CASSEHRRSLNTEAFF
NA	TRBV7-2	TRBJ2-5	TGTGCCAGCAGCTTAGTGCCCCCCGGGACCCAGTACTTC	CASSLVPPGTQYF
TRBD1	TRBV19	TRBJ1-1	TGTGCCAGTAGTCATCTACAGGGGCCCACTGAAGCTTTCTTT	CASSHLQGPTEAFF
TRBD1	TRBV7-2	TRBJ1-3	TGTGCCAGCAGATTGAGGACAGGGGGATCTGGAAACACCATATATTTT	CASRLRTGGSGNTIYF
NA	TRBV28	TRBJ2-7	TGTGCCAGCAGGGACTATTACGAGCAGTACTTC	CASRDYYEQYF
NA	TRBV5-1	TRBJ1-1	TGCGCCAGCACCCGGGACTCCATGAACACTGAAGCTTTCTTT	CASTRDSMNTEAFF
TRBD1	TRBV6-5	TRBJ1-1	TGTGCCAGCAGGCCCGTTGGGACAGGGGGTTGGGCAGCTTTCTTT	CASRPVGTGGWAAFF
NA	TRBV5-5	TRBJ2-3	TGTGCCAGCAGCCAAACAGGGAGTGGGCAGTATTTT	CASSQTGSGQYF
TRBD1	TRBV19	TRBJ1-1	TGTGCCAGTAGTCCCTACCGACAGGGTAGAACTGAAGCTTTCTTT	CASSPYRQGRTEAFF
TRBD1	TRBV7-9	TRBJ2-1	TGTGCCAGCAGCCCGAGACAGGGGGGGGATGAGCAGTTCTTC	CASSPRQGGDEQFF
TRBD2	TRBV6-4	TRBJ2-1	TGTGCCAGCAGTGAGTCCGGGACTAGCGGGGGGTTCGAGCAGTTCTTC	CASSESGTSGGFEQFF
NA	TRBV5-6	TRBJ2-7	TGTGCCAGCAGCTTGGCCCATGACAGGTATGCCTACGAGCAGTACTTC	CASSLAHDRYAYEQYF
NA	TRBV7-2	TRBJ2-3	TGTGCCAGCACCAGGACATGGGGCACAGATACGCAGTATTTT	CASTRTWGTDTQYF
TRBD2	TRBV9	TRBJ2-5	TGTGCCAGCAGCGGAGCGGGGTGGGAGACCCAGTACTTC	CASSGAGWETQYF
TRBD1	TRBV25-1	TRBJ1-2	TGTGCCAGCTCCTTAGGGGGCGGGGGCTACACCTTC	CASSLGGGGYTF
TRBD2	TRBV10-3	TRBJ2-3	TGTGCCATCAGTGGCGGAAGCGGGGGGGCCACAGATACGCAGTATTTT	CAISGGSGGATDTQYF
NA	TRBV7-8	TRBJ1-1	TGTGCCAGCAGCCCCAGGGAAGTGAACACTGAAGCTTTCTTT	CASSPREVNTEAFF
NA	TRBV11-3	TRBJ2-3	TGTGCCAGCTCGGGAGAATCCAGCACAGATACGCAGTATTTT	CASSGESSTDTQYF
TRBD1	TRBV6-6	TRBJ2-5	TGTGCCAGCAGTCCCGTTGGACAGGGGAGAGAGACCCAGTACTTC	CASSPVGQGRETQYF
NA	TRBV6-6	TRBJ2-2	TGTGCCAGCAGCCTAAATCGGGTCGGGGAGCTGTTTTTT	CASSLNRVGELFF
NA	TRBV19	TRBJ1-3	TGTGCCAGTAGCTTACAGGGTTACTCTGGAAACACCATATATTTT	CASSLQGYSGNTIYF
TRBD2	TRBV13	TRBJ2-1	TGTGCCAGCAGCTTCAGCGGGAGTATACATGAGCAGTTCTTC	CASSFSGSIHEQFF
NA	TRBV5-6	TRBJ1-2	TGTGCCAGCAGAGACGAGGGACTTCCTAGTCGGGGCTACACCTTC	CASRDEGLPSRGYTF
TRBD2	TRBV4-1	TRBJ2-1	TGCGCCAGCAGCCCCGACTCGAGACTAGCGGGGTTGTGGGGGGAGCAGTTCTTC	CASSPDSRLAGLWGEQFF
TRBD1	TRBV19	TRBJ1-4	TGTGCCAGTAGTCGTCAGGGGGCGGAAAAACTGTTTTTT	CASSRQGAEKLFF
NA	TRBV6-6	TRBJ2-5	TGTGCCAGCGACTCCAAGCAAGAGACCCAGTACTTC	CASDSKQETQYF
NA	TRBV27	TRBJ2-1	TGTGCCAGCAGTTTATATCCGGGAAACAATGAGCAGTTCTTC	CASSLYPGNNEQFF
TRBD1	TRBV5-4	TRBJ2-7	TGTGCCAGCACTAGAACAGGGGACGAGCAGTACTTC	CASTRTGDEQYF
NA	TRBV2	TRBJ2-1	TGTGCCAGCGGACAGAACTACAATGAGCAGTTCTTC	CASGQNYNEQFF
NA	TRBV4-1	TRBJ1-2	TGCGCCAGCAGCCCAGGGGACATGGGACGATATGGCTACACCTTC	CASSPGDMGRYGYTF